This record looks at one TCR beta chain sequence and its context. It has no known antigen specificity. Base quality data are lacking; no much larger clone is found one base away. From cysteine to phenylalanine, the CDR3 is 14 amino acids long. The CDR3 DNA has 42 bases and is translated from base 1. Cut back by 9 bases and 3 bases, the V and J ends lie 16 bases apart. CDR1 is given as WSHSY and CDR2 as SAAADI, both from the germline V gene. Sequencing relied on an Illumina MiSeq. Multiplex PCR with BIOMED2 TRB-A/B primer pools was used to amplify the TRB rearrangements. Illumina-compatible adapters and 7-nucleotide sample barcodes were attached to the amplicons through two consecutive PCRs. All library PCRs used Phusion HS II polymerase. The amplicons were purified from gel with the NucleoSpin Gel and PCR Clean-up kit, measured on Qubit, and combined at about 3.8 nM. Before Illumina next-generation sequencing, the quality of the amplicon pool was assessed on an Agilent 2100 Bioanalyzer. As for the original processing: MiXCR 3.0.8 with the default MiXCR reference library was used to annotate TRB rearrangements. Non-productive reads and sequences with fewer than 2 reads were excluded, and each unique CDR3 nucleotide sequence counted as one clone. Clonality, diversity, richness and V-J gene usage were calculated in R 3.5.1. GLIPH2 was used to cluster TCRs by CDR3 similarity, and OLGA was used to calculate generation probabilities. Only GLIPH2 clusters with at least four unique TCR clonotypes present in at least three individuals were retained. Using fastp at Q25 and MiXCR, TCRdb reprocessed the public reads and kept productive beta chains. Records with the same CDR3 protein are collapsed into one entry carrying the most frequent genes and DNA. None of the V and J calls come from the authors' own analysis; TCRdb made them. The table for this sample lists several thousand distinct CDR3 sequences; roughly 34% of them were counted only once. The ten largest clones represent 20% to 30% of the sample.

This record belongs to a study of T and B cells in COVID-19 patients (dated by TCRdb to 2020 to 2022). Notes on the research overall: Using TRB and IGH repertoire sequencing of peripheral blood, the study characterized adaptive immunity in COVID-19 patients who had active infection or had recovered. A recovered cohort included more than 15 patients who provided about 20 samples, and most of these patients had mild to moderate COVID-19 treated on an outpatient basis. Median age was approximately 30 years in the recovered cohort versus about 68 years in the active-infection cohort. Of the roughly 20 patients in the active-infection cohort, roughly 11 were critically ill and needed mechanical ventilation or ECMO. Comorbidities linked to unfavorable COVID-19 outcome were present in about 90% of the 20 patients in the active-infection cohort. The repository of TCR and BCR sequences included over 55 time points from more than 30 patients, and more than 7 million TCR sequences were analysed. A couple of patients were in both the active and recovered cohorts because samples existed from active disease and from after recovery. Repertoire analyses used an age-matched reference group of nearly 40 healthy donors who were negative for COVID-19 antibodies as the comparison. Up to about 10 follow-up blood samples were collected per patient, with some samples spanning different disease stages in the same individual. Study-level results and caveats: The cohort was considered too small to assess HLA contributions to COVID-19 susceptibility or severity. It was stated that prospective validation of the reported TCR clusters was required before the clusters could be put to clinical use. The recovered cohort had 2,000 to 3,000 exclusive TCR clusters, including some 30 low-pGen clusters. TRBV/TRBJ gene usage was reported as strongly skewed in patients with COVID-19. In active COVID-19, TRB repertoires were highly clonal, while at recovery, diversity and richness increased above the levels seen in healthy donors. Blood samples from mildly ill patients during symptoms and early samples from severe cases were scarce. Specific T cell subsets (CD4+/Treg/CD8+) and sorted SARS-CoV-2-responsive or tetramer+ T cells had not yet been sequenced, and these experiments were ongoing.

TRB repertoires were amplified from approximately 270-530 ng of genomic DNA extracted from blood. The sequence was collected from a human donor who had recovered from COVID-19. Sequencing was done on a sample of blood. The chain joins TRBV10-2 to TRBJ2-3, with the D gene too uncertain to name. CDR3 sequence: CASAVGGLTDTQYF. Here is the DNA: TGCGCCAGTGCGGTGGGTGGCCTGACAGATACGCAGTATTTT.